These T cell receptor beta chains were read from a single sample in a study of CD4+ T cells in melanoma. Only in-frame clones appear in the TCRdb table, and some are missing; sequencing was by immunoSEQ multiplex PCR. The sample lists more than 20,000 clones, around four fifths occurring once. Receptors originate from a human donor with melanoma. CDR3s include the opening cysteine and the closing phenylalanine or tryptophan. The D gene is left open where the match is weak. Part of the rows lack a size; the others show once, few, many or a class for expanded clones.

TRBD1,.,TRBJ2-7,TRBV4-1,CASSQRAVRTGGYEQYF,TGCGCCAGCAGCCAGAGAGCCGTGCGGACAGGGGGTTACGAGCAGTACTTC
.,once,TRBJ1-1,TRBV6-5,CASSYSGYTEAFF,TGTGCCAGCAGTTACTCAGGGTACACTGAAGCTTTCTTT
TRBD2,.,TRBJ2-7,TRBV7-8,CASSQASGGAYEQYF,TGCGCCAGCAGCCAAGCTAGCGGGGGAGCTTACGAGCAGTACTTC
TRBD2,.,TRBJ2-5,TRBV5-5,CASSWERGGGPQETQYF,TGTGCCAGCAGCTGGGAGAGGGGCGGGGGTCCACAAGAGACCCAGTACTTC
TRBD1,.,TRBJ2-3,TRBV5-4,CASARDRGVADTQYF,TGTGCCAGCGCTCGGGACAGGGGTGTTGCAGATACGCAGTATTTT
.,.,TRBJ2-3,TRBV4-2,CASSSGGRGLSTDTQYF,TGTGCCAGCAGCTCGGGTGGGCGGGGCCTAAGCACAGATACGCAGTATTTT
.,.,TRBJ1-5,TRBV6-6,CASSPQKGSNQPQHF,TGTGCCAGCAGTCCCCAGAAGGGGAGCAATCAGCCCCAGCATTTT
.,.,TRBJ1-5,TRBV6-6,CASSYSRVQPQHF,TGTGCCAGCAGTTACTCACGGGTTCAGCCCCAGCATTTT
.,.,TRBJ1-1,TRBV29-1,CSVVRAGANTEAFF,TGCAGCGTTGTTAGGGCAGGAGCGAACACTGAAGCTTTCTTT
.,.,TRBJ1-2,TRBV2,CASSEPHLGNYGYTF,TGTGCCAGCAGTGAACCCCATTTGGGTAACTATGGCTACACCTTC
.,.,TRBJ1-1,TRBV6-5,CASSFDREAFF,TGTGCCAGCAGTTTCGACAGGGAAGCTTTCTTT
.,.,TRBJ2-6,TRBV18,CASSPAIGGANVLTF,TGTGCCAGCTCACCGGCCATCGGTGGGGCCAACGTCCTGACTTTC
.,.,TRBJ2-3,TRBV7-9,CASSDGVGGQTDTQYF,TGTGCCAGCAGCGACGGAGTCGGGGGGCAGACAGATACGCAGTATTTT
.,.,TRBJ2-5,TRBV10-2,CASSESIGGPETQYF,TGCGCCAGCAGTGAGTCGATTGGGGGGCCGGAGACCCAGTACTTC
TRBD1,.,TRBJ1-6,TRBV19,CASRGQPVYGTPLHF,TGTGCCAGTAGGGGACAGCCCGTCTATGGGACACCCCTCCACTTT
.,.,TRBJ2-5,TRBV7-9,CASSPRVGETQYF,TGTGCCAGCAGCCCCAGGGTCGGGGAGACCCAGTACTTC
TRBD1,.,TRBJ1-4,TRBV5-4,CASSRDRGYEKLFF,TGTGCCAGCAGCCGGGACAGGGGATATGAAAAACTGTTTTTT
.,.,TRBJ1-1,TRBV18,CASSPSLGLNTEAFF,TGTGCCAGCTCACCCTCCCTGGGGTTGAACACTGAAGCTTTCTTT
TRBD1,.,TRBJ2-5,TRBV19,CASSMWTGGRKTQYF,TGTGCCAGTAGTATGTGGACAGGGGGACGAAAGACCCAGTACTTC
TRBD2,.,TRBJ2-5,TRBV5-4,CASSLAGLAQETQYF,TGTGCCAGCAGCCTCGCGGGACTAGCGCAAGAGACCCAGTACTTC
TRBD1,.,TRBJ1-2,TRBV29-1,CSGGQGLGYTF,TGCAGCGGGGGACAGGGATTGGGCTACACCTTC
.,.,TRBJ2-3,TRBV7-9,CASSVTGRETDTQYF,TGTGCCAGCAGCGTAACAGGGAGGGAGACAGATACGCAGTATTTT
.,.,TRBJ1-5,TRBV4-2,CASSQDSSAQPNQPQHF,TGTGCCAGCAGCCAAGATTCCTCCGCGCAACCAAATCAGCCCCAGCATTTT
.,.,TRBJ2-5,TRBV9,CASSVVAQGDIETQYF,TGTGCCAGCAGCGTAGTCGCGCAGGGTGACATCGAGACCCAGTACTTC
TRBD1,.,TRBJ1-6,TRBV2,CANALRTGGNSPLHF,TGTGCCAACGCGTTACGGACAGGGGGGAATTCACCCCTCCACTTT
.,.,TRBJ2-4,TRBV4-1,CASSQDRAALAKNIQYF,TGCGCCAGCAGCCAAGATCGGGCAGCACTAGCCAAAAACATTCAGTACTTC
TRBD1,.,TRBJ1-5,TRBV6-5,CASRPTGNQPQHF,TGTGCCAGCAGACCGACAGGGAATCAGCCCCAGCATTTT
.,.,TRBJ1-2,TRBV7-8,CASSFSPSGYGYTF,TGTGCCAGCAGCTTCTCCCCATCTGGATATGGCTACACCTTC
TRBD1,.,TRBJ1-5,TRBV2,CASRQTGGNQPQHF,TGTGCCAGCAGGCAGACAGGGGGCAATCAGCCCCAGCATTTT
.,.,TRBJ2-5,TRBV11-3,CASRGLGRRETQYF,TGTGCCAGCAGAGGGTTAGGACGAAGGGAGACCCAGTACTTC
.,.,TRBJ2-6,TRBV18,CASSEQSSGANVLTF,TGTGCCAGCTCAGAACAGAGCTCTGGGGCCAACGTCCTGACTTTC
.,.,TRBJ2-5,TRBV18,CASSPGGGQETQYF,TGTGCCAGCTCACCGGGGGGAGGTCAAGAGACCCAGTACTTC
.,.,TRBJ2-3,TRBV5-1,CASSSGGLAGTDTQYF,TGCGCCAGCAGCTCGGGCGGACTGGCTGGTACAGATACGCAGTATTTT
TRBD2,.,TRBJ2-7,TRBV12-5,CASGVAGAYEQYF,TGTGCTAGTGGTGTAGCGGGGGCCTACGAGCAGTACTTC
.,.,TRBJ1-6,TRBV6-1,CASSEVVNSPLHF,TGTGCCAGCAGTGAAGTTGTTAATTCACCCCTCCACTTT
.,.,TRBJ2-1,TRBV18,CASSPKTGSGRYNEQFF,TGTGCCAGCTCACCAAAGACAGGGTCCGGGAGATACAATGAGCAGTTCTTC
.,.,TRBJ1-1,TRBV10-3,CAISESIFGTEAFF,TGTGCCATCAGTGAGTCGATCTTCGGCACTGAAGCTTTCTTT
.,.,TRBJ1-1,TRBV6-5,CASSSRFTVEAFF,TGTGCCAGCAGTTCCCGTTTCACAGTTGAAGCTTTCTTT
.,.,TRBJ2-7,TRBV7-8,CASSLNRVYEQYF,TGTGCCAGCAGCTTAAACAGGGTCTACGAGCAGTACTTC
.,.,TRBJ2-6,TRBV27,CASSSRSSGANVLTF,TGTGCCAGCAGTTCAAGGAGCTCTGGGGCCAACGTCCTGACTTTC
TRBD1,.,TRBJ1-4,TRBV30,CAWSTAGTGLEKLFF,TGTGCCTGGTCAACTGCAGGGACAGGGCTAGAAAAACTGTTTTTT
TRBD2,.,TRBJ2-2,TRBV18,CASSPGTSGRITGELFF,TGTGCCAGCTCACCCGGGACTAGCGGGAGGATAACCGGGGAGCTGTTTTTT
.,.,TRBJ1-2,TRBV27,CASRPRNPLLYGYTF,TGTGCCAGCAGACCACGGAACCCCCTCCTCTATGGCTACACCTTC
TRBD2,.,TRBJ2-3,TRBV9,CASSDPETSGLTDTQYF,TGTGCCAGCAGCGATCCCGAGACTAGCGGCCTCACAGATACGCAGTATTTT
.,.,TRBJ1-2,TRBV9,CASSVAGEGYGYTF,TGTGCCAGCAGCGTAGCGGGGGAGGGATATGGCTACACCTTC
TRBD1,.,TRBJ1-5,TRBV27,CASSLGTGGMMDNQPQHF,TGTGCCAGCAGTTTAGGGACAGGGGGTATGATGGACAATCAGCCCCAGCATTTT
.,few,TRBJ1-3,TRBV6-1,CASRSAGLPNTIYF,TGTGCCAGCAGATCCGCGGGTTTGCCAAACACCATATATTTT
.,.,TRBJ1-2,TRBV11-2,CASSLTGQGGYGYTF,TGTGCCAGCAGCTTAACGGGGCAAGGGGGCTATGGCTACACCTTC